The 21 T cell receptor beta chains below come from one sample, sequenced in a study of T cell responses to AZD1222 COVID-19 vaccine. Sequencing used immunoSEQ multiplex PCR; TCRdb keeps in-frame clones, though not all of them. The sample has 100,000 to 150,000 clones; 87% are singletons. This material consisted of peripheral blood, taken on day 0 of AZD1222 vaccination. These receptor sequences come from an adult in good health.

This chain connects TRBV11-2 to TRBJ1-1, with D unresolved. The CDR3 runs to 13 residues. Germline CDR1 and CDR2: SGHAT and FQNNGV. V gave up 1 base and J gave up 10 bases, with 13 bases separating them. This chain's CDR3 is CASSLGRAESAFF. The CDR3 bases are TGTGCCAGCAGCTTAGGGCGGGCGGAATCAGCTTTCTTT.

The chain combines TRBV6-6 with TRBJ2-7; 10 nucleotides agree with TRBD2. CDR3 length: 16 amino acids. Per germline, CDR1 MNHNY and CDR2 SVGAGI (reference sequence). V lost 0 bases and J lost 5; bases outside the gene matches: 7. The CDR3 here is CASSYSGLAGVNEQYF. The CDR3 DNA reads TGTGCCAGCAGTTACTCGGGGCTAGCGGGAGTTAACGAGCAGTACTTC.

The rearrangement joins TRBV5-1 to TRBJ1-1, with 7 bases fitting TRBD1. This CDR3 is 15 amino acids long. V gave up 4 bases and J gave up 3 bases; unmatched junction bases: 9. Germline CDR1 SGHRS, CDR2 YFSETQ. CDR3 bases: TGCGCCAGCAGCCCACAGACAGGGTGGGACACTGAAGCTTTCTTT. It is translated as CASSPQTGWDTEAFF. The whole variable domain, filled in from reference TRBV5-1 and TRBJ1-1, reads KAGVTQTPRYLIKTRGQQVTLSCSPISGHRSVSWYQQTPGQGLQFLFEYFSETQRNKGNFPGRFSGRQFSNSRSEMNVSTLELGDSALYLCASSPQTGWDTEAFFGQGTRLTVV.

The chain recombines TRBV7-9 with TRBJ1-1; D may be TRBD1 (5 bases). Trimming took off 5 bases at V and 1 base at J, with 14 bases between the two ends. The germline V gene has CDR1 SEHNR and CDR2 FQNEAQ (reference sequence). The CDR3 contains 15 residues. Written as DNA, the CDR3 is TGTGCCAGCAGCACATCCCTTGGGGGGAACACTGAAGCTTTCTTT. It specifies CASSTSLGGNTEAFF.

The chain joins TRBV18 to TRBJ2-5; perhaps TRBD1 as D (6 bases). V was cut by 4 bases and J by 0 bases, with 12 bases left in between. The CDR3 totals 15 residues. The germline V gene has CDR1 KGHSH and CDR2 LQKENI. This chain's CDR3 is CASSRQGYHQETQYF. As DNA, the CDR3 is TGTGCCAGCTCACGTCAGGGGTATCACCAAGAGACCCAGTACTTC.

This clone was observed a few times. The CDR3 nucleotides are TGCGCCAGCAGCCGCCCTAGCGGGGGAAACACCGGGGAGCTGTTTTTT. It is translated as CASSRPSGGNTGELFF. V gene TRBV4-1 combines with J gene TRBJ2-2; 10 nucleotides align to TRBD2. This CDR3 has 16 amino acids. The ends lost 4 bases at V and 2 bases at J; junction bases unmatched: 4. Germline assignment: CDR1 MGHRA and CDR2 YSYEKL.

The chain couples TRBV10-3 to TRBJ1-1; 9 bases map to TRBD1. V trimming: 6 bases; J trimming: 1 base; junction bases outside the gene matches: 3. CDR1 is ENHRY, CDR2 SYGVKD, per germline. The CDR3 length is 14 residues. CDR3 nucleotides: TGTGCCATCAGGGACAGGGGACCGAACACTGAAGCTTTCTTT. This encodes CAIRDRGPNTEAFF.

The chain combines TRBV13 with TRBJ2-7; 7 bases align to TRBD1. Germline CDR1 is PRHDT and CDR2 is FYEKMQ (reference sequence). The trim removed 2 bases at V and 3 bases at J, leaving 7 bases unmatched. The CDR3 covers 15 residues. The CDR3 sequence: CASSLITGVIYEQYF. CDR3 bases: TGTGCCAGCAGCTTAATCACAGGGGTTATCTACGAGCAGTACTTC.

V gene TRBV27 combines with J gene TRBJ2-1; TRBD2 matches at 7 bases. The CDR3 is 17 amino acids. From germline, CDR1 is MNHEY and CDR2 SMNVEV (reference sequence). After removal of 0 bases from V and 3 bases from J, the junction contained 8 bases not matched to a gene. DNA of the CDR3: TGTGCCAGCAGTTTATCCCCTCCGGGGGGATTCTACAATGAGCAGTTCTTC. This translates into CASSLSPPGGFYNEQFF.

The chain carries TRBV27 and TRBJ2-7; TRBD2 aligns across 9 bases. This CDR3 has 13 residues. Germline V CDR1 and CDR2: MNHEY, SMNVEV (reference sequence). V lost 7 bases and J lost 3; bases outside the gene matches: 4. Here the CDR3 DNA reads TGTGCCAGCACTCATAGCGGGAGCTACGAGCAGTACTTC. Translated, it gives CASTHSGSYEQYF.

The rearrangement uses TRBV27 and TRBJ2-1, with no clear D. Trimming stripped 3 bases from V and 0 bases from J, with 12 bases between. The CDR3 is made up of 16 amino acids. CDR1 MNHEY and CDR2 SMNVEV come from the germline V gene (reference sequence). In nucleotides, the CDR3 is TGTGCCAGCAGTTTCAGACTTTTGAGCTCCTACAATGAGCAGTTCTTC. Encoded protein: CASSFRLLSSYNEQFF.

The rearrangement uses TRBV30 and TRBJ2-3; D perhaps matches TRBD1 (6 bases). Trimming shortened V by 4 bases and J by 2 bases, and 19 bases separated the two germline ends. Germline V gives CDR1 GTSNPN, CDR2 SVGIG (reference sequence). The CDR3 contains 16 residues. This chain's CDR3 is CAWTRTAQTYTDTQYF. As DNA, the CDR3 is TGTGCCTGGACTAGGACAGCACAAACATACACAGATACGCAGTATTTT.

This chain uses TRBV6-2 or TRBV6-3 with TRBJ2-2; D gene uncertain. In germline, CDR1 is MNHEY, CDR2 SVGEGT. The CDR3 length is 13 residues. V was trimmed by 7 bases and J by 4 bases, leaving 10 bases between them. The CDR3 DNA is TGTGCCAGCAACCCCCTGGGCACCGGGGAGCTGTTTTTT. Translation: CASNPLGTGELFF.

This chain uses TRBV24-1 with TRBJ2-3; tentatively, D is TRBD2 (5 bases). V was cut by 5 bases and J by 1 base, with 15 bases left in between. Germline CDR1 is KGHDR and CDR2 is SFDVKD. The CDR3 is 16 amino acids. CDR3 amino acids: CATSVEGGPGTDTQYF. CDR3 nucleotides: TGTGCCACCAGTGTGGAAGGAGGCCCTGGCACAGATACGCAGTATTTT.

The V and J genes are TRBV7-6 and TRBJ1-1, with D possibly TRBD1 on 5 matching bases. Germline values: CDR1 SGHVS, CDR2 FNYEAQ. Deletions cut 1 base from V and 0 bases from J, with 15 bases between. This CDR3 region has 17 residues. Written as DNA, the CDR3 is TGTGCCAGCAGCTTAGGGATGGGGGATCTCATGAACACTGAAGCTTTCTTT. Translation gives CASSLGMGDLMNTEAFF.

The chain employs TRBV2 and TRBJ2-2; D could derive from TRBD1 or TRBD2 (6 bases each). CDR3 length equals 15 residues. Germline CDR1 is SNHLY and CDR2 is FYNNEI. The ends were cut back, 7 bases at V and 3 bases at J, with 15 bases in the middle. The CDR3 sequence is CASKETGADTGELFF. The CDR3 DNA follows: TGTGCCAGCAAAGAGACGGGGGCGGACACCGGGGAGCTGTTTTTT. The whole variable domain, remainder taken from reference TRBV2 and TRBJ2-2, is EPEVTQTPSHQVTQMGQEVILRCVPISNHLYFYWYRQILGQKVEFLVSFYNNEISEKSEIFDDQFSVERPDGSNFTLKIRSTKLEDSAMYFCASKETGADTGELFFGEGSRLTVL.

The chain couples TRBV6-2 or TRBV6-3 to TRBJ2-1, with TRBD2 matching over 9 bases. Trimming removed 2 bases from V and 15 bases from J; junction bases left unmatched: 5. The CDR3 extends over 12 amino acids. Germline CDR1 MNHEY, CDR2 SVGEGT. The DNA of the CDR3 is TGTGCCAGCAGTTACCGCGGGAGGGCGGGGTTCTTC. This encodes CASSYRGRAGFF.

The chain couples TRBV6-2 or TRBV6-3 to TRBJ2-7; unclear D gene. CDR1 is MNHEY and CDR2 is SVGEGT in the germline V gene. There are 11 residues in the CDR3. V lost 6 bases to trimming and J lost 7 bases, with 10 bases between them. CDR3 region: CASSRMGEQYF. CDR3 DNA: TGTGCCAGCAGCCGCATGGGGGAGCAGTACTTC.

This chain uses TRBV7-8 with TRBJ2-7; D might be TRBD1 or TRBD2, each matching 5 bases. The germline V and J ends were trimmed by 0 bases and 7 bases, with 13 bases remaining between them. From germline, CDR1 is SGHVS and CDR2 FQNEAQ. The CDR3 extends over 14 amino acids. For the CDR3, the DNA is TGTGCCAGCAGCTTAGCCCTAACGGGGCGAGAGCAGTACTTC. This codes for CASSLALTGREQYF.

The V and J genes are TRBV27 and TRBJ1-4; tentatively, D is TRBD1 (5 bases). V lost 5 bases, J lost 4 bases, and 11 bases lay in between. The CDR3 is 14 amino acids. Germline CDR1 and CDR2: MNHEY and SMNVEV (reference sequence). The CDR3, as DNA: TGTGCCAGCAGTAGCCGGGACGGTAATGAAAAACTGTTTTTT. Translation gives CASSSRDGNEKLFF.

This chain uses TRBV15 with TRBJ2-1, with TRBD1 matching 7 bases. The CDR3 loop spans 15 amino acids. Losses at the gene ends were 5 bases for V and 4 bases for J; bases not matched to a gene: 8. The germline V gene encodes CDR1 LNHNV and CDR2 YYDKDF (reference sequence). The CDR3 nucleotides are TGTGCCACCAGCCCACGGGACAGCGATTACAATGAGCAGTTCTTC. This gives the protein CATSPRDSDYNEQFF.